This entry lists 15 T cell receptor beta chains sequenced from one sample in a study of blood T cell repertoires in COVID-19 (TCRdb year 2020). Library preparation was by the immunoSEQ multiplex PCR assay. Sourced from immuneACCESS, this table was stored by TCRdb with only in-frame sequences that have V and J called. A share of the clones is absent; for the studies checked, an unresolved V gene accounts for under half, and the remainder has no known explanation. The sample table lists about 130,000 clones, approximately 85% of them with a count of one. The ten largest account for roughly 4.5% of the sample. Sequences were obtained from peripheral blood. Receptor source: a human donor in a cohort sampled during active COVID-19.

This clone was recorded once. The gene calls are TRBV5-1 and TRBJ1-1, with 10 bases that match TRBD1. The CDR3 covers 20 residues. Unmatched junction bases numbered 14, after V lost 0 bases and J lost 0 bases. In germline, CDR1 is SGHRS, CDR2 YFSETQ. Here the CDR3 reads CASSLGQGAFGRRVNTEAFF. CDR3 DNA: TGCGCCAGCAGCTTGGGACAGGGGGCGTTTGGGCGGAGGGTGAACACTGAAGCTTTCTTT. The variable domain in full, completed from reference TRBV5-1 and TRBJ1-1, reads KAGVTQTPRYLIKTRGQQVTLSCSPISGHRSVSWYQQTPGQGLQFLFEYFSETQRNKGNFPGRFSGRQFSNSRSEMNVSTLELGDSALYLCASSLGQGAFGRRVNTEAFFGQGTRLTVV.

This clone was counted a single time. This rearrangement joins TRBV7-2 to TRBJ1-2; possible D gene TRBD1, 6 bases. V was cut by 6 bases and J by 8 bases, with 28 bases left in between. From germline, CDR1 is SGHTA and CDR2 FQGNSA. CDR3 size: 17 residues. The CDR3 bases are TGTGCCAGCAGTCTGGGGCCGGGGGGCGCCGCGGGGAGGGGCTACACCTTC. It is translated as CASSLGPGGAAGRGYTF.

The chain carries TRBV4-3 and TRBJ2-1, with 8 bases fitting TRBD1. The V segment lost 1 base and the J segment 8 bases; nucleotides outside the gene matches: 10. The CDR3 is 16 amino acids. The germline V gene has CDR1 LGHNA and CDR2 YSLEER. The CDR3 protein is CASSQGDRPGGHEQFF. DNA of the CDR3: TGCGCCAGCAGCCAAGGCGATAGGCCAGGGGGCCATGAGCAGTTCTTC.

The rearrangement joins TRBV7-2 to TRBJ2-3, with 8 nucleotides matching TRBD1. The CDR3 length is 15 residues. Germline V gene lookup returns CDR1 SGHTA and CDR2 FQGNSA. With 5 bases clipped from V and 4 bases from J, the junction kept 8 bases outside the gene matches. The CDR3 nucleotides read TGTGCCAGCAGCCCAGACAGGGGTCGGGCAGATACGCAGTATTTT. This codes for CASSPDRGRADTQYF. The variable domain in full, with the rest retrieved from reference TRBV7-2 and TRBJ2-3, is GAGVSQSPSNKVTEKGKDVELRCDPISGHTALYWYRQSLGQGLEFLIYFQGNSAPDKSGLPSDRFSAERTGGSVSTLTIQRTQQEDSAVYLCASSPDRGRADTQYFGPGTRLTVL.

The DNA of the CDR3 is TGTGCCAGCAGCCAGACTAGTTTAAGGAGCAATCAGCCCCAGCATTTT. Amino acid sequence: CASSQTSLRSNQPQHF. J is TRBJ1-5 and V is TRBV3-1 (or the pseudogene TRBV3-2); D gene uncertain. The CDR3 has 16 residues. Trimming took 3 bases from V and 1 from J, leaving 13 bases between them. Germline-derived CDR1 and CDR2 are LGHDT and YNNKEL (reference sequence).

A remark on this clone: The sample contains more than one DNA sequence encoding this CDR3. This chain joins TRBV6-5 and TRBJ2-3, with D perhaps TRBD1 (6 bases). Trimming pared 0 bases from V and 6 bases from J, leaving 13 bases between. Germline CDR1 reads MNHEY; CDR2 reads SVGAGI. This CDR3 has 15 amino acids. The CDR3 reads CASSYSGGNTDTQYF. CDR3 coding DNA: TGTGCCAGCAGTTACTCAGGGGGAAACACGGATACGCAGTATTTT.

The chain joins TRBV4-3 to TRBJ2-3, with D hard to call. V lost 2 bases and J 6 bases, leaving 12 bases between the germline ends. Per germline, CDR1 LGHNA and CDR2 YSLEER. The length of the CDR3 is 14 residues. Written as DNA, the CDR3 is TGCGCCAGCAGCCAACAAGTTCGAGCGGATACGCAGTATTTT. Residues: CASSQQVRADTQYF.

The chain links TRBV12-5 to TRBJ2-7; TRBD1 might be the D (5 bases). Trimming left V 5 bases short and J 0 bases short, with 8 bases between. This CDR3 has 13 amino acids. Germline loops: CDR1 LGHNT, CDR2 FRNRAP. In nucleotides, the CDR3 is TGTGCTAGTGGTCCCAGGGACTCCTACGAGCAGTACTTC. It encodes CASGPRDSYEQYF.

With respect to this clone: Other DNA sequences in the same sample also yield this CDR3. The chain recombines TRBV9 with TRBJ2-1; 15 bases are a match to TRBD2. Per the germline V gene, CDR1 is SGDLS and CDR2 is YYNGEE. This CDR3 has 13 residues. V shed 7 bases, J shed 7 bases, and the junction held 0 bases outside the gene matches. Here the CDR3 reads CASGLAGGNEQFF. CDR3 DNA sequence: TGTGCCAGCGGACTAGCGGGGGGGAATGAGCAGTTCTTC.

This rearrangement joins TRBV18 to TRBJ1-1; perhaps TRBD1 as D (6 bases). Germline V gives CDR1 KGHSH, CDR2 LQKENI. Trimming removed 4 bases from V and 4 bases from J, with 13 bases in between. The CDR3 contains 14 residues. The chain's CDR3 is CASSLQQGATEAFF. Here the CDR3 DNA reads TGTGCCAGCTCACTGCAACAGGGAGCCACTGAAGCTTTCTTT.

This sequence joins TRBV30 and TRBJ2-5; D perhaps matches TRBD1 (6 bases). This CDR3 comprises 15 residues. Germline-derived CDR1 and CDR2 are GTSNPN and SVGIG (reference sequence). Trimming removed 2 bases from V and 5 bases from J, with 18 bases in between. The CDR3: CAWSSADRIGETQYF. The CDR3 nucleotides read TGTGCCTGGAGTTCCGCAGACAGGATCGGGGAGACCCAGTACTTC.

The genes are TRBV5-6 and TRBJ2-1, with TRBD2 identical over 7 bases. CDR3 size: 15 residues. Losses at the gene ends were 6 bases for V and 6 bases for J; bases not matched to a gene: 12. Germline-derived CDR1 and CDR2 are SGHDT and YYEEEE. The CDR3 sequence: CASNPRGRASNEQFF. CDR3 in DNA: TGTGCCAGCAACCCACGGGGGAGGGCCTCCAATGAGCAGTTCTTC. Supplemented by reference TRBV5-6 and TRBJ2-1, the full variable domain reads DAGVTQSPTHLIKTRGQQVTLRCSPKSGHDTVSWYQQALGQGPQFIFQYYEEEERQRGNFPDRFSGHQFPNYSSELNVNALLLGDSALYLCASNPRGRASNEQFFGPGTRLTVL.

This chain connects TRBV15 to TRBJ2-2, with D tentatively TRBD2 (5 bases). The V gene lost 5 bases and the J gene lost 7 bases, with 8 bases spanning the gap. The CDR3 extends over 12 amino acids. CDR1 LNHNV and CDR2 YYDKDF come from the germline V gene (reference sequence). The CDR3 nucleotides read TGTGCCACCAGCTTGGAGGTCGGGGAGCTGTTTTTT. Protein sequence: CATSLEVGELFF.

The chain employs TRBV9 and TRBJ2-4; possible D gene TRBD1, 6 bases. Germline lookup yields CDR1 SGDLS and CDR2 YYNGEE. The CDR3 is 15 residues long. Trimming took 5 bases from V and 0 from J, leaving 12 bases between them. CDR3 in DNA: TGTGCCAGCAGTTCAGGGGTGGGAGCCAAAAACATTCAGTACTTC. Its protein product is CASSSGVGAKNIQYF. Supplemented by reference TRBV9 and TRBJ2-4, the full variable domain reads DSGVTQTPKHLITATGQRVTLRCSPRSGDLSVYWYQQSLDQGLQFLIQYYNGEERAKGNILERFSAQQFPDLHSELNLSSLELGDSALYFCASSSGVGAKNIQYFGAGTRLSVL.

This sequence joins TRBV19 and TRBJ2-1; maybe TRBD2 (5 bases). Between the trimmed V and J ends, which lost 5 bases and 9 bases, there was a span of 20 bases. This CDR3 spans 15 amino acids. Looked up from germline, CDR1 is LNHDA and CDR2 is SQIVND (reference sequence). The DNA for the CDR3 is TGTGCCAGTAGTGCCCCCCTCGCGGGTATTCGTGAGCAGTTCTTC. This codes for CASSAPLAGIREQFF.